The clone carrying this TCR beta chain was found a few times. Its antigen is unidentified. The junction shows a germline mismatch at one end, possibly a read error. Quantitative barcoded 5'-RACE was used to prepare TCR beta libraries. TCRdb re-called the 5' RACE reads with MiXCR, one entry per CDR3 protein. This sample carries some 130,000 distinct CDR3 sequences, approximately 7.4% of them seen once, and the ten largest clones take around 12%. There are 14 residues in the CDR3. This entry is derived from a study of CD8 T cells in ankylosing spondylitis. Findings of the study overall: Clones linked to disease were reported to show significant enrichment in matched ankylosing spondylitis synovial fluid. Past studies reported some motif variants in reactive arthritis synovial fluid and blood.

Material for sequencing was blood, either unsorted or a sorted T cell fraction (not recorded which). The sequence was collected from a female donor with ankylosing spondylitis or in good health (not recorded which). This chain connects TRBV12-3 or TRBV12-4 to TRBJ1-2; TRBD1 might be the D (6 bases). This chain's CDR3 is CASSLQTGRGGHTF. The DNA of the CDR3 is TGTGCCAGCAGTCTACAAACAGGGAGGGGTGGCCACACCTTC.